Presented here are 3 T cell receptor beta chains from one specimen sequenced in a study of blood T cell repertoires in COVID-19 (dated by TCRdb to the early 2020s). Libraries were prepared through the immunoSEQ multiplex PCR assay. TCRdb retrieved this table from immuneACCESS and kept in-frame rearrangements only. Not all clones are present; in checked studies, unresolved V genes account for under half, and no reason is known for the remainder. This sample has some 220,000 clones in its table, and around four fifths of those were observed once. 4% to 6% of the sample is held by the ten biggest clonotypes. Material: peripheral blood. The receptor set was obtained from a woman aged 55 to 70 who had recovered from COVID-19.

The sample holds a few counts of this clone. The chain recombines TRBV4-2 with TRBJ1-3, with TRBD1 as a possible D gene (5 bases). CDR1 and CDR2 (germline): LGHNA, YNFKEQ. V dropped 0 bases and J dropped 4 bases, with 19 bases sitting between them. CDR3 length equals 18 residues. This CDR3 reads CASSQDILTGSRGNTIYF. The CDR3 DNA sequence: TGTGCCAGCAGCCAAGATATTTTAACAGGCTCGAGGGGAAACACCATATATTTT.

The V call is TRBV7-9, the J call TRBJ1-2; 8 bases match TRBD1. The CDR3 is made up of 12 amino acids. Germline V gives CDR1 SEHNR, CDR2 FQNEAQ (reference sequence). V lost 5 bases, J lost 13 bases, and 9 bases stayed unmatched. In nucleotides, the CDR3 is TGTGCCAGCAGCGCAGACAGGGGAAAAGGCACCTTC. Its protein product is CASSADRGKGTF.

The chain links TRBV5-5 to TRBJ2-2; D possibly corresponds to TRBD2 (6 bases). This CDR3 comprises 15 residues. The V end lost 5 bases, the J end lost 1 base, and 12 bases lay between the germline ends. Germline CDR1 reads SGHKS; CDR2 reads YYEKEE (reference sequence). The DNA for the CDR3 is TGTGCCAGCAGGAGAGCGGGTATGAACACCGGGGAGCTGTTTTTT. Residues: CASRRAGMNTGELFF. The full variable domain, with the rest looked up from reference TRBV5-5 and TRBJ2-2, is DAGVTQSPTHLIKTRGQQVTLRCSPISGHKSVSWYQQVLGQGPQFIFQYYEKEERGRGNFPDRFSARQFPNYSSELNVNALLLGDSALYLCASRRAGMNTGELFFGEGSRLTVL.